This T cell receptor (beta chain) was captured in a study of CD8+ T cells in alopecia areata. Study-wide results and caveats: Among patients, TCR sharing was less clear than in mice, a difference possibly due in part to HLA diversity in the patient population. Lesional scalp, notably in alopecia totalis/universalis, had clonality above that of normal scalp. Normal skin's resident alphabeta T cells are sequenced alongside lesional scalp T cells.

This clone was counted between two and nine times. Its antigen is not known. Once RNA had been extracted, it was reverse transcribed into cDNA to act as the sequencing template. The repertoire was sequenced with immunoSEQ multiplex PCR; TCRdb's copy has only in-frame clones and lacks some. The data contain 200,000 to 250,000 clones, around 50% of them singletons. V lost 10 bases and J 6 bases, leaving 12 bases between the germline ends. In germline, CDR1 is SGHAT, CDR2 FQNNGV. The CDR3 is 11 amino acids. Sorted out of PBMCs were CD4+ T cells and CD8+ T cells. This sequence joins TRBV11-2 and TRBJ1-1, with D hard to call. The origin of this receptor is a human donor in good health. The sequenced sample was CD8+ T cells sorted from blood. CDR3 nucleotides: TGTGCCATCTCAGGTAAATCTGAAGCTTTCTTT. Protein sequence: CAISGKSEAFF.